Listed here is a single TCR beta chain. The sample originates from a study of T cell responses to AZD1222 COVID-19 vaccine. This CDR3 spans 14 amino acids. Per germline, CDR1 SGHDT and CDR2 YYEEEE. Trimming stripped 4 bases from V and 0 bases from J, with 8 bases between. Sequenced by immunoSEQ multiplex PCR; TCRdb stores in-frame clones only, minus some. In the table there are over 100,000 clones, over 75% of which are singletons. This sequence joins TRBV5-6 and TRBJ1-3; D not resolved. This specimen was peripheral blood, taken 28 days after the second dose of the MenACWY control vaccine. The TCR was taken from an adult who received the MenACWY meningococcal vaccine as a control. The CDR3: CASSAGNSGNTIYF. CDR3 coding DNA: TGTGCCAGCAGCGCCGGGAACTCTGGAAACACCATATATTTT.